The sequence of this T cell receptor (beta chain) was determined in a study of cytomegalovirus exposure and HLA in healthy donors. Study conclusions and caveats: Rarity marked most TCR sequences, yet some public TCRs occurred in many donors. A later analysis showed TCR association rates differing by HLA locus, peaking at DRB1 and lowest at HLA-C.

The PCR had 60 Vbeta and 13 Jbeta primers. Libraries were prepared by immunoSEQ multiplex PCR; TCRdb keeps only in-frame clonotypes and omits some of them. The table records about 130,000 clones, 60% to 85% of them present only once. Concerning this clone itself: Its cognate antigen is unknown.

V was clipped by 1 base and J by 4 bases, with 11 bases between them. The CDR3 consists of 14 residues. The germline gives CDR1 SGHKS, CDR2 YYEKEE (reference sequence). The specimen was PBMCs. The sequence came from a female donor in good health and CMV-seronegative. The chain carries TRBV5-5 and TRBJ2-5, with D possibly being TRBD2 (5 bases). The CDR3 DNA is TGTGCCAGCAGCTTGTTTGCGGGTATAGAGACCCAGTACTTC. Translation: CASSLFAGIETQYF.